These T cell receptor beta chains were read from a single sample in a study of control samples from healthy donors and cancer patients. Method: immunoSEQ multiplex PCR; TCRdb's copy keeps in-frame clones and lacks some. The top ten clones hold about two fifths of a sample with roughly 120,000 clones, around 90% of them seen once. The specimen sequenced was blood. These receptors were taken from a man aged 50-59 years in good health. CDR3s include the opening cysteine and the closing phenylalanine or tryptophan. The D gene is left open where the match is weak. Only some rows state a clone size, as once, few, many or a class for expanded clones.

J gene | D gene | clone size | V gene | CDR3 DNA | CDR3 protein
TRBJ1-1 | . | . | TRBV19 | TGTGCCAGTAGTACCTGGACAGCATCCACTGAAGCTTTCTTT | CASSTWTASTEAFF
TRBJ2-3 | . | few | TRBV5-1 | TGCGCCAGCAGCGGGAATCGGAGGGGACAGTGGGCAGATACGCAGTATTTT | CASSGNRRGQWADTQYF
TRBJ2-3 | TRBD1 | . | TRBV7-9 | TGTGCCAGCACGAGACAGGGACCAGGAGATACGCAGTATTTT | CASTRQGPGDTQYF
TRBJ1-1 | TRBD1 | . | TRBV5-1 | TGCGCCAGCAGCCAAACGGACAGGGAGGGGAATGAAGCTTTCTTT | CASSQTDREGNEAFF
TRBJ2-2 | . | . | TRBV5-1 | TGCGCCAGCAGCCAATTGGGCGATGCCGGGGAGCTGTTTTTT | CASSQLGDAGELFF
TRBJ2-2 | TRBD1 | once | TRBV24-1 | TGTGCCACCAGTGATTTCGGGACAGGCCCTTCGAACACCGGGGAGCTGTTTTTT | CATSDFGTGPSNTGELFF
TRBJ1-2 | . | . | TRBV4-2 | TGTGCCAGCAGCCAAGTCGACCATGGCTACACCTTC | CASSQVDHGYTF
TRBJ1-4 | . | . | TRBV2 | TGTGCCAGCAGTGAAAACGGTGCAACTAATGAAAAACTGTTTTTT | CASSENGATNEKLFF
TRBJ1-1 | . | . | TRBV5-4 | TGTGCCAGCAGCATGGACGGGAACACTGAAGCTTTCTTT | CASSMDGNTEAFF
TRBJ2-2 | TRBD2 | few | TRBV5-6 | TGTGCCAGCAGCCCGGGGCCAGCGGGGAGCACCGGGGAGCTGTTTTTT | CASSPGPAGSTGELFF
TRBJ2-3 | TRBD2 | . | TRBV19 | TGTGCCAGTAGTACCCTTGAGGGGAGGGCAGATACGCAGTATTTT | CASSTLEGRADTQYF
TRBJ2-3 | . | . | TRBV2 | TGTGCCAGCGGGGGACAAGCCTCTAGCACAGATACGCAGTATTTT | CASGGQASSTDTQYF
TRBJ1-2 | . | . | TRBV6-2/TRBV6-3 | TGTGCCAGCAGTTACTCGGTTGGCTACACCTTC | CASSYSVGYTF
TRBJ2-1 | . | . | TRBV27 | TGTGCCAGCAGTTTTGACTGGGGCAATGAGCAGTTCTTC | CASSFDWGNEQFF
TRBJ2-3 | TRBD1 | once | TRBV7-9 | TGTGCCAGCAGCTTAGGCGGGACAGGGGGCGCAGATACGCAGTATTTT | CASSLGGTGGADTQYF
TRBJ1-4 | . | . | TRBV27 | TGTGCCAGCAGAAGTAATGAAAAACTGTTTTTT | CASRSNEKLFF
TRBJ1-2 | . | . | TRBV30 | TGTGCCTGGAGTATCGCGAACTATGGCTACACCTTC | CAWSIANYGYTF
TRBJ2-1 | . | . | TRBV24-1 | TGTGCCACCAGTGATTTGCTCTCGGACTCCTACAATGAGCAGTTCTTC | CATSDLLSDSYNEQFF
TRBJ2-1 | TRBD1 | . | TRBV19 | TGTGCCAGTACTCAGGGGGCGAGTGAGCAGTTCTTC | CASTQGASEQFF
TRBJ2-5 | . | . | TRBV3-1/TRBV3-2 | TGTGCCAGCAGCCGAGATCTTTCTGTGGAGACCCAGTACTTC | CASSRDLSVETQYF
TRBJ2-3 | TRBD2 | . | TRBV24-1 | TGTGCCACCAGTGATTTAGGGGCGGGGGAGGTGGATACGCAGTATTTT | CATSDLGAGEVDTQYF
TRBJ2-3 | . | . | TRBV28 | TGTGCCAGCAGCCGGACAGAGACAGATACGCAGTATTTT | CASSRTETDTQYF
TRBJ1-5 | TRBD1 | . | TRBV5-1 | TGCGCCAGCTACTCCAAAATACAGGGGGCTTGGGATAGCAATCAGCCCCAGCATTTT | CASYSKIQGAWDSNQPQHF
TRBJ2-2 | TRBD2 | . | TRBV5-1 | TGCGCCAGCAGCTCCTCTAGCGGCGGCACGGGGGAGCTGTTTTTT | CASSSSSGGTGELFF
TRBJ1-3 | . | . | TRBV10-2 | TGCGCCAGCAGTGCCTCCGGGAGCTCTGGAAACACCATATATTTT | CASSASGSSGNTIYF
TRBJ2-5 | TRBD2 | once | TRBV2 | TGTGCCAGCTCCCCTTGGACTAGCAGGAGCAAGTACCAAGAGACCCAGTACTTC | CASSPWTSRSKYQETQYF
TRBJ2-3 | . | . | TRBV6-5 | TGTGCCAGCCGGAAGGGGGGATTCACAGATACGCAGTATTTT | CASRKGGFTDTQYF
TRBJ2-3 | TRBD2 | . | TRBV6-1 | TGTGCCAGCAGTGCCCTCCTCCGCGGGGGAGGTTCTAGCACAGATACGCAGTATTTT | CASSALLRGGGSSTDTQYF
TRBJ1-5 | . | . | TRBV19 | TGTGCCAGTAAGGGGTGGGGCAATCAGCCCCAGCATTTT | CASKGWGNQPQHF
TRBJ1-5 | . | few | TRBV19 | TGTGCCAGTCAGGAGGGCAGTAGCAATCAGCCCCAGCATTTT | CASQEGSSNQPQHF
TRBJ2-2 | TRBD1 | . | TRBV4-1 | TGCGCCAGCAAGCACGCCGGGACAGGGGTTACCGGGGAGCTGTTTTTT | CASKHAGTGVTGELFF
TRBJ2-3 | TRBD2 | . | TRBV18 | TGTGCCAGCTCACCAGAAGGGACTAGAGATACGCAGTATTTT | CASSPEGTRDTQYF
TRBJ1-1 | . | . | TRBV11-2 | TGTGCCAGCAGCTTAGTGTCGAGGGGGACTGAAGCTTTCTTT | CASSLVSRGTEAFF
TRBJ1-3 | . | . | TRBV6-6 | TGTGCCAGCAGCGGGACGGACTCTGGAAACACCATATATTTT | CASSGTDSGNTIYF
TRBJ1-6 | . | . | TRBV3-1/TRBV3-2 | TGTGCCAGCAGCCAAGATCCCAGGTGGAATTCACCCCTCCACTTT | CASSQDPRWNSPLHF
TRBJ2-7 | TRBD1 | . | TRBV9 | TGTGCCAGCAGCGTAGGAGCTGGGACAGGGGCGTACGAGCAGTACTTC | CASSVGAGTGAYEQYF
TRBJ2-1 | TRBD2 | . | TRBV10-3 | TGTGCCATCAGAGCGACTAGCGCCAATGAGCAGTTCTTC | CAIRATSANEQFF
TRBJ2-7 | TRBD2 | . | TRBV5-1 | TGCGCCAGCAGCTTGGCCGGGGGGAGCTACGAGCAGTACTTC | CASSLAGGSYEQYF
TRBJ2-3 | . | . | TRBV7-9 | TGTGCCAGCAGCTTAGCGCGGGTGGGATTGTATTTT | CASSLARVGLYF
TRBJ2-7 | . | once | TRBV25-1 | TGTGCCAGCACGAGGGACTTTTTCTACGAGCAGTACTTC | CASTRDFFYEQYF
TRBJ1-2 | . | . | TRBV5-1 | TGCGCCAGCAGCTACCCCGGGACGAGCTATGGCTACACCTTC | CASSYPGTSYGYTF
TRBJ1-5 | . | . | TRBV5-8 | TGTGCCAGCAGCCAAACAGGAATAAATCAGCCCCAGCATTTT | CASSQTGINQPQHF
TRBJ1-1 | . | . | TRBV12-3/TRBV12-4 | TGTGCCAGCAGTTCCACCCCGTTTGAAGCTTTCTTT | CASSSTPFEAFF
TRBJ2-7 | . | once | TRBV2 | TGTGCCAGCAGTGGACTAAGGGACTCCTCCTACGAGCAGTACTTC | CASSGLRDSSYEQYF
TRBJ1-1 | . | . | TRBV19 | TGTGCCAGTAGTATCTTAGACAGCATGAACACTGAAGCTTTCTTT | CASSILDSMNTEAFF
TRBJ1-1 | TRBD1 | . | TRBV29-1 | TGCAGCGTTCCTGACAGGGGGACCAACACTGAAGCTTTCTTT | CSVPDRGTNTEAFF
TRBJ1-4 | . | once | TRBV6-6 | TGTGCCAGCACAAGTGGCCCTCACGGTGAAAAACTGTTTTTT | CASTSGPHGEKLFF
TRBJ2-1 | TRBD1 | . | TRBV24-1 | TGTGCCGTCCGGGACAGGGTCTACAATGAGCAGTTCTTC | CAVRDRVYNEQFF
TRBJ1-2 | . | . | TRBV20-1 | TGCAGTCTCTACGACTATGGCTACACCTTC | CSLYDYGYTF
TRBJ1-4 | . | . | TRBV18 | TGTGCCAGCTCACCTTCGGCGGCCTCTAATGAAAAACTGTTTTTT | CASSPSAASNEKLFF
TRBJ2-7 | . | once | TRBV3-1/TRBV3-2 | TGTGCCAGCAGCCAAGAAAGGCGGATCTTACTCCCCACCTACGAGCAGTACTTC | CASSQERRILLPTYEQYF
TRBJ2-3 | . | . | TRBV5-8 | TGTGCCAGCAGCTCCACAGGGAGCACAGATACGCAGTATTTT | CASSSTGSTDTQYF
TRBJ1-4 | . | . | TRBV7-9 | TGTGCCAGCAGCCCCACCCCGGCCTCTGAAAAACTGTTTTTT | CASSPTPASEKLFF
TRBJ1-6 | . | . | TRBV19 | TGTGCCAGTAGTTCCGGGGGAAGGGGTTCACCCCTCCACTTT | CASSSGGRGSPLHF
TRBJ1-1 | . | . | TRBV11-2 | TGTGCCAGCAGCTTCTCCAGATCGAACACTGAAGCTTTCTTT | CASSFSRSNTEAFF